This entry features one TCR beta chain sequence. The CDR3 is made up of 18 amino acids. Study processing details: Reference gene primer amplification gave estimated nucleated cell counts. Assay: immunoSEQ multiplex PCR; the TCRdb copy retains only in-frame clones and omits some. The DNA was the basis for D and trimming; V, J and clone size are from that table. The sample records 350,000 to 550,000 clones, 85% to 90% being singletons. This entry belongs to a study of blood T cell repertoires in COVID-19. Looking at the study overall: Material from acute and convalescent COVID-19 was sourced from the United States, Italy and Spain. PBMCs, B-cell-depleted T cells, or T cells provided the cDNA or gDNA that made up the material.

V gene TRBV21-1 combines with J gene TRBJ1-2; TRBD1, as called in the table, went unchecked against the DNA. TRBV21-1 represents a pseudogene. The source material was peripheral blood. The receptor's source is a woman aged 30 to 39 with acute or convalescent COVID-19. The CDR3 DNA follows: TGTGCCAGCAGCAAAGAAGGTAAGGACCGAAAGGGGAACTATGGCTACACCTTC. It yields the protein CASSKEGKDRKGNYGYTF.